This T cell receptor (beta chain) derives from a study of regulatory T cells in long-lasting Graves disease (dated by TCRdb to the early 2020s). Describing the broader study: Patients with newly diagnosed Graves' disease had been on antithyroid drugs for under 3 months. Patients with persistent Graves' disease were compared with patients with newly diagnosed Graves' disease using TCR sequencing and RNA sequencing of peripheral blood. The study was conducted in China and was registered as a clinical trial. A total of roughly 33 samples were covered by TCR sequencing, comprising some 13 persistent and some 20 newly diagnosed Graves' disease patients.

The library was built by means of multiplex PCR. TCRdb lists the instrument as Illumina HiSeq 4000. iRepertoire HTBI primers and Arm-PCR amplification of CDR3 regions were used to construct TCR beta libraries. Before sequencing, the PCR products underwent gel purification. Per the authors' processing: Gene usage analysis of CDR3 amino acid clonotypes relied on the 60 or so TRBV and 14 TRBJ segments identified across samples. COPE and FqMerger were used to merge filtered high-quality paired reads into contigs. BLAST was used to align contigs to IMGT TRBV, TRBD and TRBJ reference genes, and CDR3 was defined according to IMGT. Any clonotype with a frequency above 0.1% was classified as a highly expanded clone. Shannon entropy was used to measure repertoire diversity, and the Gini coefficient was used to measure V-J evenness. Clonotypes shared by more than one individual were considered public. The raw public reads went through TCRdb reprocessing: fastp at Q25, MiXCR clone calling, in-frame beta chains kept. Every entry covers one CDR3 protein and lists the most common genes and DNA from its rows. TCRdb, rather than the study authors, made the V and J calls. In this sample the table shows 300,000 to 450,000 distinct CDR3 sequences, about 16% of which occur a single time. The ten most abundant clones make up approximately 22% of the sample.

The germline V gene (reference sequence) provides CDR1 GTSNPN and CDR2 SVGIG. The CDR3 goes from the cysteine to the phenylalanine over 13 residues. CDR3 DNA only is kept here, 39 bases in frame from base 1. Trimming takes 0 bases from V and 1 base from J, and the germline ends sit 7 bases apart. General conclusions and limits of the study: Compared with newly diagnosed patients, patients with persistent Graves' disease had lower TCR Shannon entropy and fewer highly expanded clones, which suggests clonal expansion. Persistent disease showed preferential use of TRBV28, TRBJ1-2 and TRBJ2-5, whereas newly diagnosed disease favored TRBV20-1 and TRBJ2-1. The study examined only peripheral blood because the primary lesion, thyroid tissue, could not be accessed. Persistent patients shared more public clonotypes among themselves (around 3,000) than newly diagnosed patients did (roughly 910). Sequencing and analysis were limited to the TCR beta chain. The authors noted that the small sample size was a limitation that may lower accuracy.

Of note for this clonotype: Which antigen it targets is not known. It has no much larger one-base neighbor in the sample; base qualities were not kept.

Per the publication, the time point label means: newly diagnosed GD, antithyroid drugs for less than 3 months. For both TCR sequencing and RNA sequencing, RNA was extracted from PBMCs in TRIzol. The diagnosis of Graves' disease followed American Thyroid Association guidelines. The patients came from an endocrinology department in Xi'an, China. Each patient gave 9 to 10 milliliters of peripheral blood, collected in an EDTA anticoagulant tube. Ficoll Paque Plus density gradient separation was used to isolate PBMCs, and no further T cell sorting was done. An Agilent 2100 Bioanalyzer and agarose gel were used to assess RNA quality, and a NanoDrop 2000 was used to measure RNA concentration.

The sample in question was peripheral blood mononuclear cells (PBMCs), obtained at new diagnosis, from a patient treated with antithyroid drugs. This receptor chain uses TRBV30 and TRBJ2-7, with the D gene too uncertain to name. This sequence originates from a female donor with Graves disease. The CDR3 amino acid sequence is: CAWSVVRSYEQYF. In nucleotides, the sequence is TGTGCCTGGAGTGTAGTCCGTTCCTACGAGCAGTACTTC.